The 24 T cell receptor beta chains presented below share a single source sample, sequenced in a study of identical twins. Using its own MiXCR run on the 5' RACE reads, TCRdb lists one record per CDR3 protein. The profile shows some 900,000 distinct CDR3 sequences, 9% to 15% of them singletons. This sample also appeared in a second study, on yellow fever vaccine responses in identical twins.

Sequenced sample: PBMCs. These receptor sequences come from a woman aged 18 to 35 in good health.

In this sample, this clonotype turned up a few times. CDR3 sequence reads: CASSSLGGGVETQYF. The CDR3 DNA follows: TGTGCCAGCAGTTCGCTCGGAGGGGGCGTTGAGACCCAGTACTTC. The V gene is TRBV7-8, the J gene TRBJ2-5; a weak D match, TRBD1 (7 bases). The germline CDR1 and CDR2 sequences are SGHVS and FQNEAQ. This CDR3 comprises 15 residues. The ends were cut back, 6 bases at V and 5 bases at J, with 19 bases in the middle.

This clonotype was counted ten times or more. The rearrangement joins TRBV5-6 to TRBJ2-2, with 8 positions matching TRBD1. This CDR3 is built from 18 residues. From germline, CDR1 is SGHDT and CDR2 YYEEEE. The V gene end was trimmed by 1 base and the J gene end by 0 bases; junction bases not matched to a gene: 8. DNA of the CDR3: TGTGCCAGCAGCTTGTTTATTTGGGGACAGGCGAACACCGGGGAGCTGTTTTTT. Translation gives CASSLFIWGQANTGELFF.

This rearrangement joins TRBV10-3 to TRBJ1-1; no reliable D call. The V end lost 5 bases, the J end lost 5 bases, and 12 bases lay between the germline ends. This CDR3 is 13 amino acids long. From germline, CDR1 is ENHRY and CDR2 SYGVKD. CDR3 in amino acids: CAISKVEGTEAFF. In nucleotides, the CDR3 is TGTGCCATCAGTAAAGTGGAGGGTACTGAAGCTTTCTTT.

CDR3 DNA: TGTGCCAGCAGTCCCCTCGGAACGAACACTGAAGCTTTCTTT. The encoded protein is CASSPLGTNTEAFF. The chain is built from TRBV6-1 and TRBJ1-1; D is unclear. CDR1 and CDR2 (germline): MNHNS, SASEGT. The CDR3 has 14 residues. V was pared by 5 bases and J by 1 base, with 11 bases between.

This clonotype was seen a handful of times. The chain links TRBV5-1 to TRBJ1-1; 7 bases fit TRBD1. With V trimmed by 0 bases and J by 4 bases, 6 bases remained unmatched. The CDR3 runs to 15 residues. CDR1 is SGHRS, CDR2 YFSETQ, per germline. CDR3 nucleotides: TGCGCCAGCAGCTTGGCGGCAGGGGGTTTCACTGAAGCTTTCTTT. Translation: CASSLAAGGFTEAFF.

This chain joins TRBV12-3 or TRBV12-4 and TRBJ2-5; TRBD2 matches at 7 bases. The ends lost 6 bases at V and 9 bases at J; junction bases unmatched: 7. CDR3 length equals 12 residues. This chain's CDR3 is CASSLADQAQYF. The CDR3 nucleotides read TGTGCCAGCAGCCTAGCGGATCAGGCCCAGTACTTC.

This rearrangement joins TRBV5-1 to TRBJ1-1; D is unresolved. Per germline, CDR1 SGHRS and CDR2 YFSETQ. The CDR3 runs to 13 residues. V lost 4 bases to trimming and J lost 4 bases, with 11 bases between them. In DNA form, the CDR3 reads TGCGCCAGCAGCCTGGAGACATTCACTGAAGCTTTCTTT. Its translation is CASSLETFTEAFF.

The chain recombines TRBV29-1 with TRBJ2-7, with TRBD2 matching over 8 bases. The CDR3 length is 16 residues. V shed 4 bases and J 1 base; nucleotides not matched to a gene: 12. Germline-derived CDR1 and CDR2 are SQVTM and ANQGSEA. The CDR3 sequence: CSVASPASGRSYEQYF. Here the CDR3 DNA reads TGCAGCGTTGCGTCCCCCGCCAGCGGGAGATCCTACGAGCAGTACTTC.

This clonotype turned up a few times. The J gene is TRBJ2-7, the V gene TRBV12-3 or TRBV12-4; no clear D gene. Trimming took 0 bases from V and 3 from J, leaving 6 bases between them. The CDR3 loop spans 13 amino acids. The CDR3 is CASSLAVNYEQYF. CDR3 bases: TGTGCCAGCAGTTTAGCAGTAAACTACGAGCAGTACTTC.

The gene calls are TRBV2 and TRBJ2-4; no firm D call. This CDR3 spans 13 amino acids. V lost 2 bases and J 14 bases, leaving 16 bases between the germline ends. Looked up from germline, CDR1 is SNHLY and CDR2 is FYNNEI. CDR3 coding DNA: TGTGCCAGCAGTGAAACGGTCGGGCTAATTAAGTACTTC. This translates into CASSETVGLIKYF.

A few counts support this clonotype. The rearrangement joins TRBV9 to TRBJ2-7; 11 bases match TRBD2. Germline CDR1 reads SGDLS; CDR2 reads YYNGEE. The CDR3 runs 15 residues. With V trimmed by 4 bases and J by 5 bases, 8 bases remained unmatched. The CDR3 is CASSPRLAGRHEQYF. The CDR3 DNA sequence: TGTGCCAGCAGCCCCCGACTAGCGGGAAGGCACGAGCAGTACTTC.

This clonotype was recorded a few times. This chain connects TRBV6-5 to TRBJ2-2; 9 nucleotides match TRBD1. V trimming: 3 bases; J trimming: 5 bases; junction bases outside the gene matches: 4. Per germline, CDR1 MNHEY and CDR2 SVGAGI. This CDR3 is built from 15 residues. CDR3 coding DNA: TGTGCCAGCAGTTATTGGGGACAGGGAACCGGGGAGCTGTTTTTT. This encodes CASSYWGQGTGELFF.

CDR3 residues: CASSQDGGRAKNIQYF. CDR3 sequence (DNA): TGTGCCAGCAGCCAAGATGGAGGGAGGGCCAAAAACATTCAGTACTTC. The chain uses TRBV4-2 and TRBJ2-4; the D gene is possibly TRBD2 (6 bases). Germline assignment: CDR1 LGHNA and CDR2 YNFKEQ. CDR3 length: 16 residues. Trimming took off 0 bases at V and 1 base at J, with 10 bases between the two ends.

The chain is built from TRBV3-1 and TRBJ2-1, with D perhaps TRBD1 (6 bases). This CDR3 spans 15 amino acids. Between the trimmed V and J ends, which lost 3 bases and 5 bases, there was a span of 14 bases. The germline V gene encodes CDR1 LGHDT and CDR2 YNNKEL (reference sequence). CDR3 region: CASSQMGAGNNEQFF. The CDR3, as DNA: TGTGCCAGCAGCCAGATGGGGGCTGGAAACAATGAGCAGTTCTTC.

As regards this clonotype: Germline and junction disagree at one end, which may indicate a read error. The chain uses TRBV7-9 and TRBJ1-4; the D is unclear. The CDR3 has 17 residues. CDR1 is SEHNR, CDR2 FQNEAQ, per germline (reference sequence). The CDR3 bases are TGTGCCAGCAGCGCAGACTCCGCAGAGTTTTTCAATGAAAAACTCTTTTTT. Its translation: CASSADSAEFFNEKLFF.

V is TRBV24-1 and J is TRBJ2-2, with 15 bases that match TRBD2. The CDR3 has 19 residues. The V gene's germline CDR1 is KGHDR and CDR2 SFDVKD. The V and J ends lost 10 bases and 1 base, in that order; junction bases with no gene match: 12. CDR3 sequence: CATNCRPGLAGGNTGELFF. CDR3 coding DNA: TGTGCCACAAATTGTCGTCCGGGACTAGCGGGAGGGAACACCGGGGAGCTGTTTTTT.

This clonotype was counted at least ten times. The chain employs TRBV24-1 and TRBJ2-1; D gene ambiguous. There are 14 residues in the CDR3. Trimming took 5 bases from V and 2 from J, leaving 9 bases between them. Germline CDR1 KGHDR, CDR2 SFDVKD. The CDR3 sequence: CATSGRTAYNEQFF. CDR3 coding DNA: TGTGCCACCAGTGGGAGAACAGCCTACAATGAGCAGTTCTTC.

The V call is TRBV19, the J call TRBJ2-7; 9 bases fit TRBD1. The trim removed 4 bases at V and 3 bases at J, leaving 7 bases unmatched. Germline V lookup: CDR1 LNHDA, CDR2 SQIVND (reference sequence). This CDR3 region has 15 residues. The CDR3 region has the DNA TGTGCCAGTAGTACCACCGGGACAGGGAACTACGAGCAGTACGTC. This translates into CASSTTGTGNYEQYV.

This clonotype has a handful of counts. This chain's CDR3 is CASSSGTGVAEQYV. The DNA of the CDR3 is TGTGCCAGCAGTTCTGGGACAGGGGTTGCCGAGCAGTACGTC. The chain combines TRBV27 with TRBJ2-7, with 10 bases fitting TRBD1. The CDR3 length is 14 residues. From germline, CDR1 is MNHEY and CDR2 SMNVEV (reference sequence). V lost 4 bases, J lost 6 bases, and 6 bases stayed unmatched.

The chain recombines TRBV18 with TRBJ2-1, with 7 bases identical to TRBD1. V lost 0 bases to trimming and J lost 3 bases; unmatched junction nucleotides: 2. CDR3 length: 15 amino acids. The germline gives CDR1 KGHSH, CDR2 LQKENI. CDR3 region: CASSPPGQIYNEQFF. The CDR3 DNA reads TGTGCCAGCTCACCACCGGGACAGATCTACAATGAGCAGTTCTTC.

At least ten counts were recorded for this clonotype. One end of the junction is discordant with germline, which a read error may explain. The V call is TRBV12-3 or TRBV12-4, the J call TRBJ2-7; 10 bases line up with TRBD1. The CDR3 is 13 residues long. The CDR3 coding sequence is TGTGCCAGCAGTTACAACCCGTCGGACAGGGGGTCCTTC. It yields the protein CASSYNPSDRGSF.

The chain carries TRBV6-1 and TRBJ2-1; 7 bases align to TRBD1. The CDR3 is 15 amino acids. J was trimmed by 1 base and V by 7 bases; bases with no gene match: 7. Germline V gene data show CDR1 as MNHNS and CDR2 as SASEGT. CDR3 sequence reads: CASTQTGSSYNEQFF. CDR3 nucleotides: TGTGCCAGCACCCAGACAGGGAGTTCCTACAATGAGCAGTTCTTC.

This clonotype was detected many times. CDR3 in DNA: TGTGCCAGCAGCTTAACTTCAGGGGCTGGGGCCAACGTCCTGACTTTC. This sequence encodes CASSLTSGAGANVLTF. This rearrangement joins TRBV7-3 to TRBJ2-6, with D tentatively TRBD1 (6 bases). CDR3 length equals 16 residues. The ends were cut back, 0 bases at V and 2 bases at J, with 8 bases in the middle. Germline CDR1 is SGHTA and CDR2 is FQGTGA.

This chain links TRBV15 with TRBJ2-1, with 10 bases aligning to TRBD2. V lost 0 bases to trimming and J lost 7 bases; unmatched junction nucleotides: 6. The V gene's germline CDR1 is LNHNV and CDR2 YYDKDF (reference sequence). This CDR3 contains 16 residues. Here the CDR3 reads CATSRDTVAGGNEQFF. DNA of the CDR3: TGTGCCACCAGCAGAGATACCGTAGCGGGAGGTAATGAGCAGTTCTTC.